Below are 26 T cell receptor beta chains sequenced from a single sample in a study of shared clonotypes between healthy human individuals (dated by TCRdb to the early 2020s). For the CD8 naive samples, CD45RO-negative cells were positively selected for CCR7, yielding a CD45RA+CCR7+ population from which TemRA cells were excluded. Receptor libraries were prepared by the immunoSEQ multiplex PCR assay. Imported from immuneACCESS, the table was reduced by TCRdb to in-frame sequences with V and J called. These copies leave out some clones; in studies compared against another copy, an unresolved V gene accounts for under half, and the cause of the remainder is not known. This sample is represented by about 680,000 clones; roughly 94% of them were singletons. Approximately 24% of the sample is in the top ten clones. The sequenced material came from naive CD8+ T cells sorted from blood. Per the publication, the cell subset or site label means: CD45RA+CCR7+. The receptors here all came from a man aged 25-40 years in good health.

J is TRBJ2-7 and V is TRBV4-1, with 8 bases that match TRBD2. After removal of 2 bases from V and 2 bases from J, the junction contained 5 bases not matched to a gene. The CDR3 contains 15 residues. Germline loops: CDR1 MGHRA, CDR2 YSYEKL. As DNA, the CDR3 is TGCGCCAGCAGCCAAAGCCGGGAGGGCCCCTACGAGCAGTACTTC. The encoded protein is CASSQSREGPYEQYF.

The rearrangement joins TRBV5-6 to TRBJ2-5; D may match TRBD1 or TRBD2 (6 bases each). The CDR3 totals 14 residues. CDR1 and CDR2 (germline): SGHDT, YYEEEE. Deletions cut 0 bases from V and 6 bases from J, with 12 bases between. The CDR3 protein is CASSLAGAAKTQYF. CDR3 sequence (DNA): TGTGCCAGCAGCTTGGCGGGGGCCGCGAAGACCCAGTACTTC.

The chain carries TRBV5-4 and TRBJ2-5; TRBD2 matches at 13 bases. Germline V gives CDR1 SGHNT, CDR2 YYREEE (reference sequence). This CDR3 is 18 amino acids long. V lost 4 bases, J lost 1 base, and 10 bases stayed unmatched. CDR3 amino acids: CASSPGLAGALLQETQYF. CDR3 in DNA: TGTGCCAGCAGCCCTGGACTAGCGGGAGCGCTACTCCAAGAGACCCAGTACTTC.

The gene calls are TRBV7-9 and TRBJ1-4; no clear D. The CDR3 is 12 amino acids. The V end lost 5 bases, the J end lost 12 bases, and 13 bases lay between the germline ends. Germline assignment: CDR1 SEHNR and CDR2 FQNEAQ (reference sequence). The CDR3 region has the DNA TGTGCCAGCAGCCCGCGCAAAGACGAACTGTTTTTT. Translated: CASSPRKDELFF.

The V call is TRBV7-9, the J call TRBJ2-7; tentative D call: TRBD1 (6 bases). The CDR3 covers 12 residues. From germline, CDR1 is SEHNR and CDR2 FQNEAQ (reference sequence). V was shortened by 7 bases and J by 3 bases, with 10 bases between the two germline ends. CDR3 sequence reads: CASTTGIYEQYF. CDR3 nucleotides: TGTGCCAGCACGACAGGAATCTACGAGCAGTACTTC.

The CDR3 DNA reads as TGTGCCAGCAGTAAGGGACTAGCGGGTTATGAGCAGTTCTTC. Its protein product is CASSKGLAGYEQFF. The chain uses TRBV27 and TRBJ2-1; 12 bases are a match to TRBD2. V shed 5 bases and J 8 bases; nucleotides not matched to a gene: 4. The CDR3 totals 14 residues. Germline lookup yields CDR1 MNHEY and CDR2 SMNVEV (reference sequence).

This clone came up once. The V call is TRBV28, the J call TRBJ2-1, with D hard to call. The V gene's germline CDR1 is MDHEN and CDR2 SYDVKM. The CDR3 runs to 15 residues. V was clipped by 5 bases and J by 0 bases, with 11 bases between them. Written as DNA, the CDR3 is TGTGCCAGCAGTCAGGACCGGAGCTCCTACAATGAGCAGTTCTTC. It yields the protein CASSQDRSSYNEQFF. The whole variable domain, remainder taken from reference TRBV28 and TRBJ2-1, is DVKVTQSSRYLVKRTGEKVFLECVQDMDHENMFWYRQDPGLGLRLIYFSYDVKMKEKGDIPEGYSVSREKKERFSLILESASTNQTSMYLCASSQDRSSYNEQFFGPGTRLTVL.

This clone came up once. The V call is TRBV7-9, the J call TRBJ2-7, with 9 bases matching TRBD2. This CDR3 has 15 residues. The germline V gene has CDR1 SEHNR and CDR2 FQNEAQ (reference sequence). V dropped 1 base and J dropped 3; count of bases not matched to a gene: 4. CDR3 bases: TGTGCCAGCAGCTTAGAGGCTAGCGGGGTCTACGAGCAGTACTTC. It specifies CASSLEASGVYEQYF.

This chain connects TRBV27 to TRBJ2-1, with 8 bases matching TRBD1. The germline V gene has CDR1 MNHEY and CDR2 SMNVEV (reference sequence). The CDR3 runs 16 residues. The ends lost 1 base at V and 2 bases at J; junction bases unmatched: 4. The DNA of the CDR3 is TGTGCCAGCAGTTTATTGGCGGGACAGGCCTACAATGAGCAGTTCTTC. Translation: CASSLLAGQAYNEQFF.

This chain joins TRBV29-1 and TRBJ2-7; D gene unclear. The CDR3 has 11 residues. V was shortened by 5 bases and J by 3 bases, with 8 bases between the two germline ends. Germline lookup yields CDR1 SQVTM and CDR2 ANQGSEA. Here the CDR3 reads CSVLVDYEQYF. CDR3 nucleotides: TGCAGCGTTCTGGTAGACTACGAGCAGTACTTC.

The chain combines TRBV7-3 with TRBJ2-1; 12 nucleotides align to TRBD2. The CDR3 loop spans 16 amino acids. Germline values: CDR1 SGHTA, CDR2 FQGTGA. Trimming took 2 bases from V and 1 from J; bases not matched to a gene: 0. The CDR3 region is CASSLGTSGSYNEQFF. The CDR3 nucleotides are TGTGCCAGCAGCTTAGGGACTAGCGGGTCCTACAATGAGCAGTTCTTC.

For the CDR3, the DNA is TGTGCCAGCAGTTCAGGACTAGCGGGGTATACAGATACGCAGTATTTT. Protein: CASSSGLAGYTDTQYF. The rearrangement uses TRBV2 and TRBJ2-3, with 12 bases matching TRBD2. The CDR3 runs to 16 residues. Germline V gene data show CDR1 as SNHLY and CDR2 as FYNNEI. V lost 5 bases, J lost 3 bases, and 6 bases stayed unmatched. The complete variable domain, with remaining parts taken from reference TRBV2 and TRBJ2-3, reads EPEVTQTPSHQVTQMGQEVILRCVPISNHLYFYWYRQILGQKVEFLVSFYNNEISEKSEIFDDQFSVERPDGSNFTLKIRSTKLEDSAMYFCASSSGLAGYTDTQYFGPGTRLTVL.

CDR3 DNA: TGTGCCAGCAGCGTAGTTTCCGCAAGCAGCGGCTACACCTTC. Its translation is CASSVVSASSGYTF. V usage is TRBV9 and J usage is TRBJ1-2, with D hard to call. Germline CDR1 is SGDLS and CDR2 is YYNGEE. V lost 0 bases to trimming and J lost 8 bases, with 14 bases between them. This CDR3 has 14 residues.

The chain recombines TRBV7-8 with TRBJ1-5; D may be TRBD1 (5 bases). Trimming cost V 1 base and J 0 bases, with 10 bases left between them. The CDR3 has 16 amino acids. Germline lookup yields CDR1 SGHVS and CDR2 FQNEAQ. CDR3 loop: CASSLVGHDSNQPQHF. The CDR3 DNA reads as TGTGCCAGCAGCTTAGTCGGACATGATAGCAATCAGCCCCAGCATTTT.

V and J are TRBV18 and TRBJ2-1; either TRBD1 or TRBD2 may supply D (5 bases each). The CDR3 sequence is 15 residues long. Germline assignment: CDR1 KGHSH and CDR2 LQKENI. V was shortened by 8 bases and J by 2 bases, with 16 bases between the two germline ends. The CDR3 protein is CASTDRGRPYNEQFF. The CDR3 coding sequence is TGTGCCAGCACGGACCGGGGACGGCCCTACAATGAGCAGTTCTTC.

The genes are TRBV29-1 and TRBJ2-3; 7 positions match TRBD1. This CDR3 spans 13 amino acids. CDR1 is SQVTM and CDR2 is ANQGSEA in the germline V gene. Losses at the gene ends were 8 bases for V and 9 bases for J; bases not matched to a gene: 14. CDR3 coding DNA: TGCAGCTTACGAGACGGGACGGGACAGACGCAGTATTTT. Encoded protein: CSLRDGTGQTQYF.

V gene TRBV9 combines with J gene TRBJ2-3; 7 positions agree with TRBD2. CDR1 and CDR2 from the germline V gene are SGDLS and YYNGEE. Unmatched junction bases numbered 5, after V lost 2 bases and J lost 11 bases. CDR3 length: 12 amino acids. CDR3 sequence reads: CASSVGGGKQYF. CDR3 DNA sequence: TGTGCCAGCAGCGTTGGGGGAGGGAAGCAGTATTTT.

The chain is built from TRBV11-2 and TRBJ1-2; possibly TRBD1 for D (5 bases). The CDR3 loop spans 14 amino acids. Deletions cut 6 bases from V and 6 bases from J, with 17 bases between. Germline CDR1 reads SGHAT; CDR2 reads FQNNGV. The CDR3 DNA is TGTGCCAGCAGATCCAGTGGGGCTTGGGATGGCTACACCTTC. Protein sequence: CASRSSGAWDGYTF.

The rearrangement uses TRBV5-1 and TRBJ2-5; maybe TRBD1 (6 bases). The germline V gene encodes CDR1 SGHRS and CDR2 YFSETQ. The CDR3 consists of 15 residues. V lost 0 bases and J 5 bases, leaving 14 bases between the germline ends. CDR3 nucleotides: TGCGCCAGCAGCTTGGGGAACAGGGCCGTTGAGACCCAGTACTTC. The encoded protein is CASSLGNRAVETQYF.

CDR3 DNA sequence: TGTGCCAGCAGTTTATGGGGGTCAGGAGAGACCCAGTACTTC. Its protein product is CASSLWGSGETQYF. The rearrangement uses TRBV27 and TRBJ2-5; D could derive from TRBD1 or TRBD2 (5 bases each). The germline V gene encodes CDR1 MNHEY and CDR2 SMNVEV (reference sequence). The V end lost 1 base, the J end lost 4 bases, and 10 bases lay between the germline ends. The CDR3 extends over 14 amino acids.

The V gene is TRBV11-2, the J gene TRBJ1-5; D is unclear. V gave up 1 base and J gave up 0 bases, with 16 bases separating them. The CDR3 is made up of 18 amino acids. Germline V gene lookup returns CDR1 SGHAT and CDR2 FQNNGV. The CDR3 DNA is TGTGCCAGCAGCTTAGGCAGTTCTCCCGATTATAGCAATCAGCCCCAGCATTTT. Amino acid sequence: CASSLGSSPDYSNQPQHF.

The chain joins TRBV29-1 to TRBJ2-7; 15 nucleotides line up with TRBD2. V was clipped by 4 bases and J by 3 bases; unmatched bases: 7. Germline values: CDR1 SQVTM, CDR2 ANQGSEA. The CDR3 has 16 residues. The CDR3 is CSVGPGLAGGIYEQYF. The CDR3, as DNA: TGCAGCGTTGGTCCGGGACTAGCGGGAGGAATCTACGAGCAGTACTTC.

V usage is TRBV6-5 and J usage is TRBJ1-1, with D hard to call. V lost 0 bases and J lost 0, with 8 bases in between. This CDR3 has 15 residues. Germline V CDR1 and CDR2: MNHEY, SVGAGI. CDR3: CASSYSQVMNTEAFF. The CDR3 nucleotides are TGTGCCAGCAGTTACTCGCAGGTAATGAACACTGAAGCTTTCTTT.

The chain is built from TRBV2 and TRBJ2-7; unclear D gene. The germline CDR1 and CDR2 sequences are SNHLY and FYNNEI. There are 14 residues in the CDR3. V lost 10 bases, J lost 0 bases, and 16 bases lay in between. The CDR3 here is CANRQFESSYEQYF. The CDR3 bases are TGTGCCAACCGTCAATTCGAGAGCTCCTACGAGCAGTACTTC. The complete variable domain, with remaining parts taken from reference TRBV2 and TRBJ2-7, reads EPEVTQTPSHQVTQMGQEVILRCVPISNHLYFYWYRQILGQKVEFLVSFYNNEISEKSEIFDDQFSVERPDGSNFTLKIRSTKLEDSAMYFCANRQFESSYEQYFGPGTRLTVT.

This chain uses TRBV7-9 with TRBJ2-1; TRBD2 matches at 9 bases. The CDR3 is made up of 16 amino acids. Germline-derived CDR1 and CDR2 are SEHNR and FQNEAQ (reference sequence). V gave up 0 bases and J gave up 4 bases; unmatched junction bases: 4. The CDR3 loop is CASSLAVSGRYNEQFF. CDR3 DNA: TGTGCCAGCAGCTTAGCGGTTAGCGGGAGATACAATGAGCAGTTCTTC. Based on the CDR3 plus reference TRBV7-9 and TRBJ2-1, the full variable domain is DTGVSQNPRHKITKRGQNVTFRCDPISEHNRLYWYRQTLGQGPEFLTYFQNEAQLEKSRLLSDRFSAERPKGSFSTLEIQRTEQGDSAMYLCASSLAVSGRYNEQFFGPGTRLTVL.

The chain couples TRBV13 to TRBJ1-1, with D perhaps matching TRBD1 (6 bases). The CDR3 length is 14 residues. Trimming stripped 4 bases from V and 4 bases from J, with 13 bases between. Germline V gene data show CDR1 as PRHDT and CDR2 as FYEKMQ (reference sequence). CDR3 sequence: CASSSLTGSTEAFF. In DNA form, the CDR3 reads TGTGCCAGCAGCTCCCTCACAGGGAGCACTGAAGCTTTCTTT.